Listed below are T cell receptor beta chains from one sample, sequenced in a study of shared clonotypes between healthy human individuals. Clones were read by immunoSEQ multiplex PCR, and TCRdb kept only the in-frame ones, dropping some. The data contain 1.6 million or so clones, approximately 98.5% of them seen just once; the ten biggest clones take up about 0.4%. Input material: naive CD4+ T cells sorted from blood. The receptor set was obtained from a man in his thirties or forties in good health. Both conserved end residues are part of each CDR3. D genes are given only for firm matches. The size of a clone is reported for some rows only, either as once, few or many, or as a class for expanded clones.

V gene: TRBV6-1
D gene: TRBD1
clone size: NA
J gene: TRBJ1-2
CDR3 DNA: TGTGCCAGCACCCTAGGACAGGGGGCGGTAGATGGCTACACCTTC
CDR3 protein: CASTLGQGAVDGYTF

V gene: TRBV23-1
D gene: TRBD1
clone size: NA
J gene: TRBJ2-7
CDR3 DNA: TGCGCCAATAGGAGAGGGACAGGGTCTTCCTACGAGCAGTACTTC
CDR3 protein: CANRRGTGSSYEQYF

V gene: TRBV7-2
D gene: TRBD1
clone size: NA
J gene: TRBJ1-1
CDR3 DNA: TGTGCCAGCAGCAACCTAGAGGGGGCCCTGAACACTGAAGCTTTCTTT
CDR3 protein: CASSNLEGALNTEAFF

V gene: TRBV18
D gene: TRBD2
clone size: NA
J gene: TRBJ2-3
CDR3 DNA: TGTGCCAGCTCACCGATTCTAGCGGTCCCAGGGAGCACAGATACGCAGTATTTT
CDR3 protein: CASSPILAVPGSTDTQYF

V gene: TRBV29-1
D gene: TRBD1
clone size: NA
J gene: TRBJ2-7
CDR3 DNA: TGCGGGTCAAAAGGGGGCCTGATTCGAACGGAAGAATCCTACGAGCAGTACTTC
CDR3 protein: CGSKGGLIRTEESYEQYF

V gene: TRBV5-8
D gene: NA
clone size: NA
J gene: TRBJ2-2
CDR3 DNA: TGTGCCAGCAGCCAACGCGATGGATCCGGGGAGCTGTTTTTT
CDR3 protein: CASSQRDGSGELFF

V gene: TRBV5-1
D gene: TRBD2
clone size: NA
J gene: TRBJ2-1
CDR3 DNA: TGCGCCAGCAGCTCCCTAGCGGGAGATTCCAATGAGCAGTTCTTC
CDR3 protein: CASSSLAGDSNEQFF

V gene: TRBV6-5
D gene: NA
clone size: NA
J gene: TRBJ2-2
CDR3 DNA: TGTGCCAGCAGGGCGGGCGGGGAGCTGTTTTTT
CDR3 protein: CASRAGGELFF

V gene: TRBV28
D gene: TRBD1
clone size: NA
J gene: TRBJ2-7
CDR3 DNA: TGTGCCAGCAGTTTACCCGACAGGGACGAGCAGTACTTC
CDR3 protein: CASSLPDRDEQYF

V gene: TRBV18
D gene: TRBD1
clone size: once
J gene: TRBJ1-1
CDR3 DNA: TGTGCCAGCTCACTCTTACAGGGGCAGAACACTGAAGCTTTCTTT
CDR3 protein: CASSLLQGQNTEAFF

V gene: TRBV5-1
D gene: TRBD2
clone size: NA
J gene: TRBJ2-6
CDR3 DNA: TGCGCCAGCAGCTTGGATTGGCGTTTGGGGACTACTGGGGCCAACGTCCTGACTTTC
CDR3 protein: CASSLDWRLGTTGANVLTF

V gene: TRBV29-1
D gene: NA
clone size: NA
J gene: TRBJ2-1
CDR3 DNA: TGCAGCGGGGGGAGGTACAATGAGCAGTTCTTC
CDR3 protein: CSGGRYNEQFF

V gene: TRBV7-2
D gene: NA
clone size: NA
J gene: TRBJ1-3
CDR3 DNA: TGTGCCAGCAGCGAATCTCGGGGTTCTGGAAACACCATATATTTT
CDR3 protein: CASSESRGSGNTIYF

V gene: TRBV18
D gene: TRBD2
clone size: NA
J gene: TRBJ2-7
CDR3 DNA: TGTGCCAGCTCACAAGGGACTAGCGGGACCTACGAGCAGTACTTC
CDR3 protein: CASSQGTSGTYEQYF

V gene: TRBV30
D gene: NA
clone size: once
J gene: TRBJ2-7
CDR3 DNA: TGTGCCTGGAGTGTAGGACGTGGGGGTAACGAGCAGTACTTC
CDR3 protein: CAWSVGRGGNEQYF

V gene: TRBV4-1
D gene: NA
clone size: NA
J gene: TRBJ2-7
CDR3 DNA: NA
CDR3 protein: CASSQDAVAGGAGTFYF

V gene: TRBV5-1
D gene: NA
clone size: NA
J gene: TRBJ1-1
CDR3 DNA: TGCGCCAGCAGCAAAGAGGTTCAGAACACTGAAGCTTTCTTT
CDR3 protein: CASSKEVQNTEAFF

V gene: TRBV7-9
D gene: NA
clone size: NA
J gene: TRBJ2-7
CDR3 DNA: TGTGCCAGCAGCCGAGGCGGGATCTACGAGCAGTACTTC
CDR3 protein: CASSRGGIYEQYF